This T cell receptor beta chain came from a study of cytomegalovirus exposure and HLA in healthy donors. Study-level findings and limits: Analysis was carried out at a later point, and it linked a missense DCLRE1C variant to TCR beta V- and J-gene trimming.

A multiplex PCR was run with 60 Vbeta primers and 13 Jbeta primers. Sequencing was performed with immunoSEQ multiplex PCR; in TCRdb, only in-frame clones are kept and a portion is missing. Found here are roughly 100,000 clones, 65% to 85% of them singletons; the top ten hold around 5.1%. Germline assignment: CDR1 LNHDA and CDR2 SQIVND (reference sequence). Trimming cost V 5 bases and J 4 bases, with 8 bases left between them. CDR3 length: 12 amino acids. On this clone: Its antigen is as yet unknown.

The sequence came from a male donor in good health and CMV-seronegative. Sequencing used PBMCs. The chain has TRBV19 and TRBJ2-5; maybe TRBD2 (5 bases). The CDR3 bases are TGTGCCAGTAGTTTCCGGGGAGAGACCCAGTACTTC. Residues: CASSFRGETQYF.